The text below deals with one T cell receptor beta chain. Its antigen is still unknown. Treatment denoted: roughly 10-day PBMC culture with coronavirus spike peptide pools or control peptides (ViraFEST assay). The ViraFEST method relied on peptide pools to expand antigen-specific T cells, followed by TCR sequencing. Per the germline V gene, CDR1 is SGHTA and CDR2 is FQGNSA. This CDR3 is 15 amino acids long. The V and J ends lost 5 bases and 3 bases, in that order; junction bases with no gene match: 4. These data originate in a study of vaccination and CD4 T cells after COVID-19. Study background: The convalescents, six males and four females, included two who were Hispanic. General observations from the study: Spike mono-reactivity was the property of 304 of 307 vaccine-specific clones in convalescent patients.

The Oncomine TCR Beta short-read assay was applied to DNA of cultured CD4+ T cells. From CD4+ T cells that had been cultured, genomic DNA was extracted. TCRdb re-called the PCR reads through MiXCR, storing one row per CDR3 protein. The sample consists of roughly 4,400 distinct CDR3 sequences, 48% of them appearing once. V gene TRBV7-2 combines with J gene TRBJ1-6; 7 bases match TRBD1. Sequenced material: CD4+ T cells from blood, cultured in vitro. The source of this sequence is a human donor who had recovered from COVID-19. The CDR3 spells CASSPRQGYNSPLHF. The CDR3 nucleotides read TGTGCCAGCAGCCCGAGACAGGGCTATAATTCACCCCTCCACTTT.